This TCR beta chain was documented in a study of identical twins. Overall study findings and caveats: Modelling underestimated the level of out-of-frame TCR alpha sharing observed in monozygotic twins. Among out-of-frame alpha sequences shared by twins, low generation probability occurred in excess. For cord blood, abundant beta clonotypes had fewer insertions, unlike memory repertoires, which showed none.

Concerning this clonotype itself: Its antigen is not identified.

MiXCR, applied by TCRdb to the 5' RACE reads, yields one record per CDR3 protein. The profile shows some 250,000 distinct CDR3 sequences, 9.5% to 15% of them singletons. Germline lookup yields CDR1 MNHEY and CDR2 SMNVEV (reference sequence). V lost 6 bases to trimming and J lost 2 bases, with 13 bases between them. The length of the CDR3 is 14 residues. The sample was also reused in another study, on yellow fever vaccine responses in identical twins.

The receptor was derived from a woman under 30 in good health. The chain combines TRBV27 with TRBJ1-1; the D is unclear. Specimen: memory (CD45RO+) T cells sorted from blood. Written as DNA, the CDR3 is TGTGCCAGCAGAAGAGGGTTGGGTAACACTGAAGCTTTCTTT. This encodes CASRRGLGNTEAFF.